The source of this TCR beta chain is a study of blood T cell repertoires in COVID-19 (TCRdb year 2020). Context from the whole study: Collaborator samples came from the United States, Italy and Spain and covered acute and convalescent phases of COVID-19. A freely available public database, intended as a resource for researchers studying the immune response to SARS-CoV-2, is where the repertoires were released. The prospective study material was composed of cDNA or gDNA derived from T cells, B-cell-depleted T cells, or PBMCs. The dataset comprised deeply sampled blood TCRbeta repertoires from subjects exposed to, actively infected with, or recovered from COVID-19. The samples were drawn from the first 160 participants of the ongoing ImmuneRACE study and from more than 1,000 subjects provided by 6 global collaborators. Nearly every sample came with metadata listing a de-identified subject ID, COVID-19 status, age in years and sex. Where HLA class I and class II types were available, the types were taken from metadata supplied by the sample provider, not from assay-based typing.

Here V drops 2 bases and J drops 8 bases, and the junction holds 3 bases not matched to any gene. CDR1 MNHEY and CDR2 SVGEGT were looked up in the germline V gene. The CDR3 sequence holds 13 residues, the cysteine and phenylalanine included. Only the CDR3 DNA is retained, 39 bases long and in frame from the first base. TCRbeta CDR3 regions were amplified from genomic DNA by means of the immunoSEQ Assay, a bias-controlled multiplex PCR. On the study's bioinformatics: The number of nucleated cells in each sample was estimated from the amplification of reference gene primers within the assay. To quantify the absolute abundance of each unique TCRbeta CDR3 rearrangement, sequence reads were collapsed and filtered. For each sample, productive Simpson clonality was calculated as the square root of Simpson's diversity index across productive rearrangements. The clones in this table, taken by TCRdb from immuneACCESS, are in-frame only. Not every clone is retained; where verified, under half of the shortfall comes from an unresolved V gene, and the cause of the rest is unknown. The V and J calls and clone size come from that table; D and trimming were worked out from the DNA. This sample has roughly 120,000 clones in its table, and around nine tenths of those were observed once. Clones ranked in the top ten supply approximately 2.3% of the sample.

The collaborating institutions used their own protocols to collect whole blood in K2EDTA tubes. For TCRbeta analysis, collaborators shipped samples as frozen whole blood, isolated PBMCs, or DNA extracted from either of those sample types. Overall study results and their limits: Clinical and demographic metadata were provided uncurated, with the amount varying by source and participant.

Notes on this clone: It lacks a known antigen. Per-nucleotide qualities are absent, and no much larger clonotype sits a single base away.

This sequence uses TRBV6-2 or TRBV6-3 and TRBJ2-1; 7 junctional bases match TRBD2. This clonotype originated in a woman in her forties or fifties with acute or convalescent COVID-19. Specimen: peripheral blood. The bases read TGTGCCAGCAGTTACGGCGGGGGATATGAGCAGTTCTTC. Its translation reads: CASSYGGGYEQFF.